Listed below are T cell receptor beta chains from one sample, sequenced in a study of cytomegalovirus exposure and HLA in healthy donors. Assay used: immunoSEQ multiplex PCR; TCRdb lists only in-frame clones, some missing. The table records about 45,000 clones, roughly 87% of them present only once. The sequencing sample was made of PBMCs. These receptor sequences come from a woman aged 40-49 years in good health and CMV-seropositive. Each CDR3 is given without its conserved first and last residue.

J: TRBJ2-7
V: TRBV29-1
CDR3: SAQGGSYEQY

J: TRBJ2-7
V: TRBV27
CDR3: ASSPHRQGGYEQY

J: TRBJ1-2
V: TRBV14
CDR3: ASSQGSPDTKFINYGYT

J: TRBJ2-1
V: TRBV19
CDR3: ASRSGLSNEQF

J: TRBJ1-5
V: TRBV10-1
CDR3: ASSESGRGGQPQH

J: TRBJ1-3
V: TRBV7-9
CDR3: SSRLIETGSGNTIY

J: TRBJ1-5
V: TRBV5-8
CDR3: ASSEGQGGDSNQPQH

J: TRBJ2-5
V: TRBV30
CDR3: AWSLAGGPGTQY

J: TRBJ2-1
V: TRBV27
CDR3: ASSPSGGSGEQF

J: TRBJ2-7
V: TRBV6-1
CDR3: ASSEVSYEQY

J: TRBJ2-1
V: TRBV19
CDR3: ASSRLAGNNEQF

J: TRBJ2-1
V: TRBV2
CDR3: ASGQVYNEQF

J: .
V: TRBV5-6
CDR3: ASSLAAYEQY

J: TRBJ2-7
V: TRBV9
CDR3: ASSVAAGLLEEQY

J: TRBJ1-2
V: TRBV19
CDR3: ASGPPQGRYGYT

J: TRBJ2-1
V: TRBV13
CDR3: ASSSGTSDNEQF

J: TRBJ1-1
V: TRBV14
CDR3: ASSQRDRPNTEAF

J: TRBJ1-5
V: TRBV28
CDR3: ASRTEIGQGQH

J: TRBJ2-1
V: TRBV2
CDR3: ASSDPAETGNEDDEQF

J: TRBJ2-5
V: TRBV4-2
CDR3: ASSQDGTGGETQY

J: TRBJ2-1
V: TRBV28
CDR3: ASSPGGSYNEQF

J: TRBJ2-2
V: TRBV12-5
CDR3: ASGYQNTGELF

J: TRBJ2-5
V: TRBV18
CDR3: ASSLTPSLSGETQY

J: TRBJ1-2
V: TRBV4-2
CDR3: ASSQDYVSNPLYGYT

J: TRBJ2-3
V: TRBV19
CDR3: ASSIASGLTDTQY

J: TRBJ1-5
V: TRBV11-2
CDR3: ASSTGRSGPQH

J: TRBJ1-3
V: TRBV15
CDR3: ATSTLAYGTTGNTIY

J: TRBJ1-3
V: TRBV9
CDR3: ASSPRGTDPGNTIY

J: TRBJ1-1
V: TRBV7-9
CDR3: ASSLRRVRGEVGTEAF

J: TRBJ2-7
V: TRBV5-4
CDR3: ASSLNTVSYEQY

J: TRBJ2-7
V: TRBV10-2
CDR3: ASSDTGGGRSYEQY

J: TRBJ2-2
V: TRBV19
CDR3: ASTSGTNGELF

J: TRBJ2-7
V: TRBV16
CDR3: ASSHQTGESY

J: TRBJ1-6
V: TRBV6-4
CDR3: ASSPRVNSPLH

J: TRBJ2-7
V: TRBV28
CDR3: ASSPGGTSYEQY

J: TRBJ1-1
V: TRBV30
CDR3: AWSAGGGNTEAF

J: TRBJ2-2
V: TRBV19
CDR3: ASSRQIANTGELF

J: TRBJ2-5
V: TRBV15
CDR3: ASGVGLASGETQY

J: TRBJ2-2
V: TRBV5-1
CDR3: ASSLVRGELF

J: TRBJ2-7
V: TRBV2
CDR3: ASSRVSYEQY

J: TRBJ2-7
V: TRBV5-1
CDR3: ASSFRYIRQSYEQY

J: TRBJ1-5
V: TRBV10-3
CDR3: ASGQDYSNQPQH

J: TRBJ2-7
V: TRBV7-2
CDR3: ASSSGTGGYYEQY

J: TRBJ2-7
V: TRBV4-2
CDR3: ASSHASGGSGGTYEQY

J: TRBJ2-5
V: TRBV30
CDR3: AWERPSGGGETQY

J: TRBJ2-7
V: TRBV28
CDR3: ASSTPRTAGALGPYEQY

J: TRBJ2-6
V: TRBV27
CDR3: ASSQGQGVSGANVLT

J: TRBJ2-2
V: TRBV6-5
CDR3: ASSEVRGYGELF